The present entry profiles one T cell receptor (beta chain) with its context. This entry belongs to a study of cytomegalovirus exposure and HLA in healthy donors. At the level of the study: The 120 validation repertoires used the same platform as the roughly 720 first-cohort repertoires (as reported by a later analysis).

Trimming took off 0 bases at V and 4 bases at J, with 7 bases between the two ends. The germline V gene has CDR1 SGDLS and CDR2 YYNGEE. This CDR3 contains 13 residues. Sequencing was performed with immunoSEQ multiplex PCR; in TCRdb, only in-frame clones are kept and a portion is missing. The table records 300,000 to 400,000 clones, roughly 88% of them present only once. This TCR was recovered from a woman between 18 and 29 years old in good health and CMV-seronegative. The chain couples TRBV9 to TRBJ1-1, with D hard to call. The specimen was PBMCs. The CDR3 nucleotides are TGTGCCAGCAGCGTAGGTTTGGCCACTGAAGCTTTCTTT. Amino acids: CASSVGLATEAFF.